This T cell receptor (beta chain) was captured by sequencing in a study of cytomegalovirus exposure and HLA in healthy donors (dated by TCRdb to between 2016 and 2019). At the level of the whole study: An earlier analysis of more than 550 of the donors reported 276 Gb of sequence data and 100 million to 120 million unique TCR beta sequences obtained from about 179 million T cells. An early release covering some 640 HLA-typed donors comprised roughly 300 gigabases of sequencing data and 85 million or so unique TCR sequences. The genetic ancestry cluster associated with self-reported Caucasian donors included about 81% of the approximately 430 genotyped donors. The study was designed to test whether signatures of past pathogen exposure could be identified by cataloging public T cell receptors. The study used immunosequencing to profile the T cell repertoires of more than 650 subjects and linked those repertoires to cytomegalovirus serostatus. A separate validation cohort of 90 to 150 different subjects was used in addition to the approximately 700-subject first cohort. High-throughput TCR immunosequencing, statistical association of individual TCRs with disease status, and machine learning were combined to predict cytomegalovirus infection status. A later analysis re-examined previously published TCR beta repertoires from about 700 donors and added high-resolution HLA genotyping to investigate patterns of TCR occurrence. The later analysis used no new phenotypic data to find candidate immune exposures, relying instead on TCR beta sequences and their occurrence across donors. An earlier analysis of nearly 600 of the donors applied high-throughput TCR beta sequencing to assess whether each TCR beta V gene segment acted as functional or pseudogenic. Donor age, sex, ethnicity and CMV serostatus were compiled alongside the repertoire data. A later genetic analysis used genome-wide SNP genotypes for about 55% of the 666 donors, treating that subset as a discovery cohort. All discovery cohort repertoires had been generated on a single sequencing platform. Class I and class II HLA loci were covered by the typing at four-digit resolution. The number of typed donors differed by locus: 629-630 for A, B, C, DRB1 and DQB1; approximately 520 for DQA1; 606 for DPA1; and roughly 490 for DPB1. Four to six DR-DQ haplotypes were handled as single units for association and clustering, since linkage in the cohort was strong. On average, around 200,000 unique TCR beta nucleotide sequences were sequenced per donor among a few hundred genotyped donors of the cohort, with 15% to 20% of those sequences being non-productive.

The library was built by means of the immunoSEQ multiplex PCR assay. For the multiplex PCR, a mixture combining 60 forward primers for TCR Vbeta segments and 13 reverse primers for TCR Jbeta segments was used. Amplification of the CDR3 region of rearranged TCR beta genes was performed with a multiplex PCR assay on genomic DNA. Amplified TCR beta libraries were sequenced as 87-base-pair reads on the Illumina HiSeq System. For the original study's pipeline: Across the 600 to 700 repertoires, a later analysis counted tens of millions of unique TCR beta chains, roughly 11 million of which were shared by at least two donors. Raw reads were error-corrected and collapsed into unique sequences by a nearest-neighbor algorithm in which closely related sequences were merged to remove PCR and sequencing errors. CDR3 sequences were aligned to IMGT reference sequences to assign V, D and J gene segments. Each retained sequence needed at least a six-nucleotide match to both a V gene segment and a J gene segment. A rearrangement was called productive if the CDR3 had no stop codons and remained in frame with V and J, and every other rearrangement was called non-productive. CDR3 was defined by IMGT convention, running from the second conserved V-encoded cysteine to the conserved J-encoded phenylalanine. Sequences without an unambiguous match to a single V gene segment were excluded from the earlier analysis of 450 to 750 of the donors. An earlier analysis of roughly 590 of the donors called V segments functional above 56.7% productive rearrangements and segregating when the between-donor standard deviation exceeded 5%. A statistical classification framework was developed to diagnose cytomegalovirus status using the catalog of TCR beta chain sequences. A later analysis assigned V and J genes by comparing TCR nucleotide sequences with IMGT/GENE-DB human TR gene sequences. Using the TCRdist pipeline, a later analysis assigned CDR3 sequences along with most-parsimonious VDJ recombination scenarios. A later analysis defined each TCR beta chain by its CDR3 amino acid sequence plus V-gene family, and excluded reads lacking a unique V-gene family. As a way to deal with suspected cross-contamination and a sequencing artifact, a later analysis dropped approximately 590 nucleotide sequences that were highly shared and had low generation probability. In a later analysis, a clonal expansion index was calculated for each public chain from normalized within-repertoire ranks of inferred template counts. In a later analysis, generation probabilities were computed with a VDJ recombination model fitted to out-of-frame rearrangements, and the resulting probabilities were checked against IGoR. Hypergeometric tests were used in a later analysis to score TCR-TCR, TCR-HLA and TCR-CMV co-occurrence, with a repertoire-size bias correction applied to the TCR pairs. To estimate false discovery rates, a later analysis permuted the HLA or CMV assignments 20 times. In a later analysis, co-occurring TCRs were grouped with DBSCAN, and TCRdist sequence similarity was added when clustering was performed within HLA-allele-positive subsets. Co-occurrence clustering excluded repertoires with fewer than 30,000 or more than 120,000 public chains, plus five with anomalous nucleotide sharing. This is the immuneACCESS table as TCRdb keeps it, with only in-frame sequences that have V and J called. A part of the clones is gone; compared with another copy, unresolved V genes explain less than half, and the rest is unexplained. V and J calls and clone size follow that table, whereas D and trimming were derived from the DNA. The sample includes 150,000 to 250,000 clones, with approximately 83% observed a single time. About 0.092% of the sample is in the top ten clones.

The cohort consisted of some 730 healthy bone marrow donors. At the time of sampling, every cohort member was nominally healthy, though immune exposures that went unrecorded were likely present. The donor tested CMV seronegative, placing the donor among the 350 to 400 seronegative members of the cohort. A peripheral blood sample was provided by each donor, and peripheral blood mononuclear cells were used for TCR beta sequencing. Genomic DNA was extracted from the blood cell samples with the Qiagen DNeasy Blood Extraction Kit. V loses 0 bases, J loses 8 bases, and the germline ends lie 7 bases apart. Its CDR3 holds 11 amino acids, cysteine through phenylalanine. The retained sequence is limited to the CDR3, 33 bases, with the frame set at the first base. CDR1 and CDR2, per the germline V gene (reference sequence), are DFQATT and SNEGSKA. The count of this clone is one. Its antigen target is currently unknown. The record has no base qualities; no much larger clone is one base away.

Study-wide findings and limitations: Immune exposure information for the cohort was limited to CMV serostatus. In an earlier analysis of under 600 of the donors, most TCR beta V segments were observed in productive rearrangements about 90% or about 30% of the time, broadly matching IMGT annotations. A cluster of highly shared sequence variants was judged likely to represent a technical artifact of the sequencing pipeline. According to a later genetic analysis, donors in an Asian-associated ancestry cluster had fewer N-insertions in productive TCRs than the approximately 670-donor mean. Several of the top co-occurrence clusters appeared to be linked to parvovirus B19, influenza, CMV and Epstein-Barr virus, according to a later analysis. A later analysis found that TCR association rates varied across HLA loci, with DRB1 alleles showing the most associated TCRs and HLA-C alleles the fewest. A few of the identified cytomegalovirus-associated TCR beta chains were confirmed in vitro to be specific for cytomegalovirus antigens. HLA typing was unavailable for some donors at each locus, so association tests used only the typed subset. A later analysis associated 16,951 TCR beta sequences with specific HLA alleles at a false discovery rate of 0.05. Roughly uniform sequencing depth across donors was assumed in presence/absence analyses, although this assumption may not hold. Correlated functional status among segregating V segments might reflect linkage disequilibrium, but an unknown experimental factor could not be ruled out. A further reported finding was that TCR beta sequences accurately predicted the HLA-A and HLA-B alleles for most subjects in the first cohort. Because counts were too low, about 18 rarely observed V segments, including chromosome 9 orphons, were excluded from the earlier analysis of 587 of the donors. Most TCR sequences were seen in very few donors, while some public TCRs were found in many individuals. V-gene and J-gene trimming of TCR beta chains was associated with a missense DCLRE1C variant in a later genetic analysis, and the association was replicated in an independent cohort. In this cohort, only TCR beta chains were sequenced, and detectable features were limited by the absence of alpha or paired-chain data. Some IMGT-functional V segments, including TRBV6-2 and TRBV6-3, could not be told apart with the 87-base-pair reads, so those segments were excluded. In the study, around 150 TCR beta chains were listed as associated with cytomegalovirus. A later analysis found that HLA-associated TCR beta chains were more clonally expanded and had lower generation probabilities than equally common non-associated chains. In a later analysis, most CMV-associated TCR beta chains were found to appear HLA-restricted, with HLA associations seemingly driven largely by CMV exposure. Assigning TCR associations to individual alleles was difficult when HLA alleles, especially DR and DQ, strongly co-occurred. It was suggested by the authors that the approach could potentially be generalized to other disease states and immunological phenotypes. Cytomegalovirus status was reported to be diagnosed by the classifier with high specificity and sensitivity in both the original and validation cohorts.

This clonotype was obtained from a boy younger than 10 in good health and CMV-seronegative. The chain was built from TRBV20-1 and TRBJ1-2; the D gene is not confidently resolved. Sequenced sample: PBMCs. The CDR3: CSARDPGGYTF. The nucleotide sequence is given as TGCAGTGCTAGAGATCCGGGGGGCTACACCTTC.